Each of the 30 T cell receptor beta chains below was sequenced from the same sample in a study of blood T cell repertoires in COVID-19. Profiling relied on immunoSEQ multiplex PCR, and the TCRdb table lists in-frame clones only, not all of them. The profile shows 35,000 to 45,000 clones, around nine tenths of them singletons. Sequencing was done on a sample of peripheral blood. The receptors were sampled from a man between 65 and 85 years old with acute or convalescent COVID-19.

V is TRBV27 and J is TRBJ2-1; TRBD2 agrees at 9 bases. This CDR3 spans 17 amino acids. The germline V gene encodes CDR1 MNHEY and CDR2 SMNVEV (reference sequence). After removal of 5 bases from V and 2 bases from J, the junction contained 10 bases not matched to a gene. CDR3 bases: TGTGCCAGCAGTAGACCCTCCCCTAGCGGGGCCTACAATGAGCAGTTCTTC. Its protein is CASSRPSPSGAYNEQFF.

The chain combines TRBV6-1 with TRBJ2-1; 8 bases fit TRBD2. The CDR3 has 19 amino acids. Trimming took 0 bases from V and 4 from J; bases not matched to a gene: 14. The germline CDR1 and CDR2 sequences are MNHNS and SASEGT. CDR3 region: CASSEASDNTGGVYNEQFF. Here the CDR3 DNA reads TGTGCCAGCAGTGAAGCGTCCGATAATACGGGAGGGGTGTACAATGAGCAGTTCTTC.

This clone was recorded only once. The chain uses TRBV18 and TRBJ2-1; TRBD2 agrees at 10 bases. The junction had 11 bases not matched to a gene; V was cut back by 5 bases and J by 4 bases. This CDR3 is 17 amino acids long. Germline-derived CDR1 and CDR2 are KGHSH and LQKENI. The CDR3 nucleotides read TGTGCCAGCTCATCGCGACTAGCGGGTGCGCGGTACAATGAGCAGTTCTTC. This translates into CASSSRLAGARYNEQFF.

The chain couples TRBV19 to TRBJ1-5, with 11 bases that match TRBD1. The trim removed 4 bases at V and 7 bases at J, leaving 9 bases unmatched. The CDR3 runs 16 residues. Germline assignment: CDR1 LNHDA and CDR2 SQIVND (reference sequence). As DNA, the CDR3 is TGTGCCAGTAGTACCCAAGGACAGGGGGCTGAACAGCCCCAGCATTTT. It encodes CASSTQGQGAEQPQHF.

This rearrangement joins TRBV7-2 to TRBJ2-3, with D possibly matching TRBD2 (6 bases). The CDR3 sequence is 18 residues long. V lost 3 bases, J lost 0 bases, and 19 bases lay in between. The V gene's germline CDR1 is SGHTA and CDR2 FQGNSA. The CDR3 spells CASSLGKTGAPSTDTQYF. The CDR3 region has the DNA TGTGCCAGCAGCTTGGGTAAGACGGGAGCCCCCAGCACAGATACGCAGTATTTT.

V is TRBV28 and J is TRBJ2-3, with TRBD1 matching over 10 bases. Germline CDR1 is MDHEN and CDR2 is SYDVKM. This CDR3 has 15 amino acids. Losses at the gene ends were 10 bases for V and 1 base for J; bases not matched to a gene: 8. The CDR3 reads CATDRDRGRTDTQYF. In DNA, the CDR3 is TGTGCCACCGACCGGGACAGGGGACGCACAGATACGCAGTATTTT.

V is TRBV4-3 and J is TRBJ2-7; TRBD1 agrees at 9 bases. Unmatched junction bases numbered 5, after V lost 5 bases and J lost 3 bases. Germline values: CDR1 LGHNA, CDR2 YSLEER. The length of the CDR3 is 14 residues. The CDR3 spells CASSWTGDDYEQYF. CDR3 DNA: TGCGCCAGCAGCTGGACAGGGGACGACTACGAGCAGTACTTC.

This rearrangement joins TRBV5-1 to TRBJ1-1; no firm D call. The CDR3 covers 14 residues. V was shortened by 2 bases and J by 0 bases, with 8 bases between the two germline ends. Germline V lookup: CDR1 SGHRS, CDR2 YFSETQ. The CDR3 nucleotides are TGCGCCAGCAGCTTTCAGGAGGTGAACACTGAAGCTTTCTTT. Encoded protein: CASSFQEVNTEAFF.

The V call is TRBV7-2, the J call TRBJ1-1; D gene ambiguous. The CDR3 loop spans 13 amino acids. V lost 2 bases to trimming and J lost 3 bases, with 7 bases between them. Germline V gives CDR1 SGHTA, CDR2 FQGNSA. The CDR3 region has the DNA TGTGCCAGCAGCTTAACCCAGGACACTGAAGCTTTCTTT. Amino acid sequence: CASSLTQDTEAFF.

The genes are TRBV9 and TRBJ2-7; 7 bases are shared with TRBD2. The length of the CDR3 is 15 residues. Germline V gives CDR1 SGDLS, CDR2 YYNGEE. The V segment lost 4 bases and the J segment 5 bases; nucleotides outside the gene matches: 12. The CDR3 region is CASSSGEGLTDEQYF. DNA for the CDR3: TGTGCCAGCAGCTCCGGGGAGGGGTTGACCGACGAGCAGTACTTC.

About this clone: A junction end diverges from the germline sequence, so it may reflect a read error. The chain joins TRBV5-4 to TRBJ1-2; maybe TRBD1 (5 bases). In germline, CDR1 is SGHNT, CDR2 YYREEE (reference sequence). This CDR3 spans 16 amino acids. DNA of the CDR3: TGTGCCAGCGGCTTCCAGGGAACGCACGCTAGAAATGGCTACACCTTC. Amino acid sequence: CASGFQGTHARNGYTF.

In its sample, this clone was seen once. V usage is TRBV5-6 and J usage is TRBJ2-1; 8 bases line up with TRBD2. J gave up 7 bases and V 1 base, and 7 bases lay outside the gene matches. This CDR3 comprises 15 residues. CDR1 is SGHDT and CDR2 is YYEEEE in the germline V gene. The CDR3 sequence is CASSLSGSPGNEQFF. The CDR3 nucleotides read TGTGCCAGCAGCTTGAGCGGGAGCCCTGGGAATGAGCAGTTCTTC.

J is TRBJ1-2 and V is TRBV7-9, with D possibly being TRBD1 (6 bases). This CDR3 spans 13 amino acids. Trimming left V 7 bases short and J 6 bases short, with 15 bases between. The germline V gene has CDR1 SEHNR and CDR2 FQNEAQ (reference sequence). The DNA for the CDR3 is TGTGCCAGCAACCTCCTGGGGGCGGATGGCTACACCTTC. Translating it yields CASNLLGADGYTF. Supplemented by reference TRBV7-9 and TRBJ1-2, the full variable domain reads DTGVSQNPRHKITKRGQNVTFRCDPISEHNRLYWYRQTLGQGPEFLTYFQNEAQLEKSRLLSDRFSAERPKGSFSTLEIQRTEQGDSAMYLCASNLLGADGYTFGSGTRLTVV.

This sequence joins TRBV20-1 and TRBJ2-1; TRBD2 might be the D (5 bases). The CDR3 contains 13 residues. Germline-derived CDR1 and CDR2 are DFQATT and SNEGSKA (reference sequence). Between the trimmed V and J ends, which lost 3 bases and 6 bases, there was a span of 12 bases. This CDR3 is CSASASGSNEQFF. The CDR3 nucleotides read TGCAGTGCTAGTGCCTCGGGGAGCAATGAGCAGTTCTTC.

The CDR3 sequence: CASSPNSGDPDTQYF. CDR3 bases: TGTGCCAGCAGCCCCAACAGCGGGGACCCGGATACGCAGTATTTT. The chain combines TRBV11-3 with TRBJ2-3; 7 bases align to TRBD2. The V gene's germline CDR1 is SGHNT and CDR2 YENEEA. The junction had 11 bases not matched to a gene; V was cut back by 5 bases and J by 6 bases. The CDR3 covers 15 residues.

This clone has just a few counts. The chain links TRBV12-2 to TRBJ2-7; TRBD1, as called in the table, went unchecked against the DNA. TRBV12-2 is classified as a pseudogene. This CDR3 is 19 amino acids long. The DNA for the CDR3 is TGTGCAAGTCGCTTAGCATCCGGGACAGGGAGCTCCCCCTCCTACGAGCAGTACTTC. Amino acid sequence: CASRLASGTGSSPSYEQYF.

The genes are TRBV7-6 and TRBJ2-1, with TRBD1 matching 7 bases. The V segment lost 4 bases and the J segment 9 bases; nucleotides outside the gene matches: 12. This CDR3 is built from 15 residues. Germline CDR1 SGHVS, CDR2 FNYEAQ. CDR3 loop: CASSSRGTVFGEQFF. As DNA, the CDR3 is TGTGCCAGCAGCTCCAGGGGGACGGTTTTCGGTGAGCAGTTCTTC.

The chain links TRBV5-4 to TRBJ2-3, with 11 bases that match TRBD1. Looked up from germline, CDR1 is SGHNT and CDR2 is YYREEE (reference sequence). This CDR3 spans 14 amino acids. Losses at the gene ends were 4 bases for V and 8 bases for J; bases not matched to a gene: 6. As DNA, the CDR3 is TGTGCCAGCAGCGCCGGACAGGGGGCGGGTACGCAGTATTTT. It encodes CASSAGQGAGTQYF. The full variable domain, its missing parts supplied by reference TRBV5-4 and TRBJ2-3, is ETGVTQSPTHLIKTRGQQVTLRCSSQSGHNTVSWYQQALGQGPQFIFQYYREEENGRGNFPPRFSGLQFPNYSSELNVNALELDDSALYLCASSAGQGAGTQYFGPGTRLTVL.

Written as DNA, the CDR3 is TGTGCCAGTAGCCTCGAGAAGACAGGGTTCTGGTACGAGCAGTACTTC. Translation gives CASSLEKTGFWYEQYF. The rearrangement joins TRBV19 to TRBJ2-7; TRBD1 aligns across 7 bases. The CDR3 spans 16 residues. V was clipped by 6 bases and J by 4 bases; unmatched bases: 15. In germline, CDR1 is LNHDA, CDR2 SQIVND (reference sequence).

The chain joins TRBV7-8 to TRBJ2-3; 7 nucleotides line up with TRBD2. Germline V gene lookup returns CDR1 SGHVS and CDR2 FQNEAQ. There are 13 residues in the CDR3. The trim removed 5 bases at V and 5 bases at J, leaving 4 bases unmatched. This chain's CDR3 is CASSIVAGDTQYF. The CDR3 region has the DNA TGTGCCAGCAGCATAGTAGCGGGAGATACGCAGTATTTT.

This chain connects TRBV11-3 to TRBJ2-1; TRBD1 agrees at 8 bases. Germline CDR1 reads SGHNT; CDR2 reads YENEEA. This CDR3 has 14 amino acids. V trimming: 5 bases; J trimming: 8 bases; junction bases outside the gene matches: 8. CDR3 sequence reads: CASSLTGAVYEQFF. In DNA, the CDR3 is TGTGCCAGCAGCCTGACAGGGGCCGTCTATGAGCAGTTCTTC.

The J gene is TRBJ1-5, the V gene TRBV18, with D unresolved. Trimming removed 6 bases from V and 7 bases from J, with 13 bases in between. The CDR3 length is 13 residues. In germline, CDR1 is KGHSH, CDR2 LQKENI. The CDR3 region is CASSQSEGQPQHF. CDR3 nucleotides: TGTGCCAGCTCCCAGAGTGAGGGACAGCCCCAGCATTTT.

The chain recombines TRBV3-1 (or the pseudogene TRBV3-2) with TRBJ2-1; 7 positions agree with TRBD2. Germline CDR1 is LGHDT and CDR2 is YNNKEL (reference sequence). Unmatched junction bases numbered 5, after V lost 2 bases and J lost 4 bases. The CDR3 loop spans 15 amino acids. The CDR3 DNA reads as TGTGCCAGCAGCCAACTAGCGGAGCTATACAATGAGCAGTTCTTC. This encodes CASSQLAELYNEQFF.

This clone was counted a single time. The chain is built from TRBV5-4 and TRBJ2-7; D is possibly TRBD1 (6 bases). V lost 1 base, J lost 3 bases, and 8 bases lay in between. Germline CDR1 SGHNT, CDR2 YYREEE (reference sequence). The CDR3 extends over 13 amino acids. The CDR3 bases are TGTGCCAGCAGCTTGCAGGGGAGCTACGAGCAGTACTTC. This codes for CASSLQGSYEQYF. Full variable domain (missing parts from reference TRBV5-4 and TRBJ2-7): ETGVTQSPTHLIKTRGQQVTLRCSSQSGHNTVSWYQQALGQGPQFIFQYYREEENGRGNFPPRFSGLQFPNYSSELNVNALELDDSALYLCASSLQGSYEQYFGPGTRLTVT.

This rearrangement joins TRBV7-2 to TRBJ1-4, with D perhaps TRBD1 (5 bases). CDR3 size: 16 residues. Looked up from germline, CDR1 is SGHTA and CDR2 is FQGNSA. Trimming took 5 bases from V and 4 from J, leaving 17 bases between them. DNA of the CDR3: TGTGCCAGCAGCCCGGGGACTACAGGCTTTAATGAAAAACTGTTTTTT. Amino acid sequence: CASSPGTTGFNEKLFF. Complete variable domain (other parts from reference TRBV7-2 and TRBJ1-4): GAGVSQSPSNKVTEKGKDVELRCDPISGHTALYWYRQSLGQGLEFLIYFQGNSAPDKSGLPSDRFSAERTGGSVSTLTIQRTQQEDSAVYLCASSPGTTGFNEKLFFGSGTQLSVL.

The chain employs TRBV7-2 and TRBJ1-5, with 7 bases aligning to TRBD1. CDR1 is SGHTA and CDR2 is FQGNSA in the germline V gene. J gave up 5 bases and V 5 bases, and 6 bases lay outside the gene matches. The CDR3 runs to 14 residues. CDR3 nucleotide sequence: TGTGCCAGCAGCCCCGGGGACAGATATCAGCCCCAGCATTTT. Its protein is CASSPGDRYQPQHF.

The CDR3 loop is CASSLATSGIDEQFF. For the CDR3, the DNA is TGTGCCAGCAGCCTGGCGACTAGCGGGATCGATGAGCAGTTCTTC. The rearrangement uses TRBV5-4 and TRBJ2-1; 11 bases are a match to TRBD2. The CDR3 runs to 15 residues. V trimming: 4 bases; J trimming: 8 bases; junction bases outside the gene matches: 8. Germline V gene data show CDR1 as SGHNT and CDR2 as YYREEE (reference sequence).

V is TRBV5-1 and J is TRBJ2-7; TRBD1 is a possible D gene (6 bases). The CDR3 spans 15 residues. The V gene's germline CDR1 is SGHRS and CDR2 YFSETQ. V gave up 4 bases and J gave up 1 base, with 15 bases separating them. As DNA, the CDR3 is TGCGCCAGCAGCCAGGGGCCGAGGAGGTCCTACGAGCAGTACTTC. Protein product: CASSQGPRRSYEQYF.

This chain uses TRBV19 with TRBJ2-2; 8 bases are shared with TRBD1. This CDR3 contains 16 residues. The germline V gene encodes CDR1 LNHDA and CDR2 SQIVND (reference sequence). V lost 5 bases and J lost 0; bases outside the gene matches: 5. CDR3 in amino acids: CASSEAQGANTGELFF. CDR3 in DNA: TGTGCCAGTAGTGAAGCACAGGGGGCGAACACCGGGGAGCTGTTTTTT.

The J gene is TRBJ2-5, the V gene TRBV9; possible D gene TRBD2, 5 bases. The germline V gene has CDR1 SGDLS and CDR2 YYNGEE. The V and J ends lost 4 bases and 1 base respectively, with 11 bases between them. The CDR3 covers 14 residues. The chain's CDR3 is CASSSREIQETQYF. CDR3 DNA sequence: TGTGCCAGCAGCAGTAGGGAGATCCAAGAGACCCAGTACTTC.